This T cell receptor (beta chain) was captured by sequencing in a study of siplizumab effects on memory and regulatory T cells. Study outcomes and limitations: Under siplizumab, an average roughly 69% of mappable alloreactive CD4+ clones were Treg-derived, compared with 26.9% in controls. Naive T cells appeared more diverse than memory cells and seemed to be major alloresponse contributors. Siplizumab produced a significant drop in alloreactive sequences attributable to unstimulated CD4+ memory cells.

Measured with immunoSEQ multiplex PCR; TCRdb has only the in-frame clones, and not every one. The sample lists tens of thousands of clones; more than 80% were seen once. The count of this clone is one. The antigen is not known. The sequencing input was CD8+ T cells sorted from blood. The source of this sequence is a human donor in good health.

The CDR3: CASSYALGAAYEQYF. The CDR3, as DNA: TGTGCCAGCAGTTACGCCCTCGGGGCGGCTTACGAGCAGTACTTC. This chain joins TRBV6-6 and TRBJ2-7, with D possibly being TRBD1 or TRBD2 (5 bases each). Germline CDR1 is MNHNY and CDR2 is SVGAGI (reference sequence). The length of the CDR3 is 15 residues. Trimming removed 2 bases from V and 4 bases from J, with 15 bases in between.